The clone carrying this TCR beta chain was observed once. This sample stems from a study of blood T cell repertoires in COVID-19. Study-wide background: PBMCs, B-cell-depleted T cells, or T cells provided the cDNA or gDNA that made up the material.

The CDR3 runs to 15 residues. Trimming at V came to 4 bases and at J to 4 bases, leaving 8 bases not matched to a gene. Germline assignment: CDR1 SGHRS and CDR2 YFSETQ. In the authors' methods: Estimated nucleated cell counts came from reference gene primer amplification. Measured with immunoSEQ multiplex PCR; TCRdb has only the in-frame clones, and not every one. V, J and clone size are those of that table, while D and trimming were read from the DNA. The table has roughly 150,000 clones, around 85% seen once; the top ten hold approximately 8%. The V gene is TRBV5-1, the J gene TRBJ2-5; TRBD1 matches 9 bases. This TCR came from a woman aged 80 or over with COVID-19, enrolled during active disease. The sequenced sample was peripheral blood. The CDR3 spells CASSLFSGQGETQYF. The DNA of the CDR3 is TGCGCCAGCAGCCTGTTTTCGGGACAGGGAGAGACCCAGTACTTC.